The 25 T cell receptor beta chains given below trace back to one sample, sequenced in a study of blood T cell repertoires in COVID-19 (dated by TCRdb to about 2020). Library preparation was by the immunoSEQ multiplex PCR assay. TCRdb retrieved this table from immuneACCESS and kept in-frame rearrangements only. Not all clones are present; in checked studies, unresolved V genes account for under half, and no reason is known for the remainder. A total of about 250,000 clones appear in this sample, 65% to 80% of them only once. The ten top clones hold about 4% of the sample. The specimen was peripheral blood. The receptors here all came from a woman aged 40 to 50 with active or convalescent COVID-19.

This chain links TRBV28 with TRBJ1-5, with TRBD1 matching over 7 bases. Unmatched junction bases numbered 8, after V lost 5 bases and J lost 4 bases. The CDR3 covers 15 residues. Germline V gene data show CDR1 as MDHEN and CDR2 as SYDVKM. DNA for the CDR3: TGTGCCAGCAGTCTTATCAGGGGGGCAAATCAGCCCCAGCATTTT. Protein: CASSLIRGANQPQHF.

The chain is built from TRBV29-1 and TRBJ2-7; 10 positions match TRBD1. The germline V gene has CDR1 SQVTM and CDR2 ANQGSEA. The J segment lost 1 base and the V segment lost 3 bases, leaving 6 bases of the junction unmatched. CDR3 length equals 15 residues. CDR3 DNA sequence: TGCAGCGTTGAGGGGACAGGGGAAAATTCCTACGAGCAGTACTTC. This translates into CSVEGTGENSYEQYF.

The chain links TRBV7-6 to TRBJ2-2; D is unclear. The ends were cut back, 5 bases at V and 2 bases at J, with 24 bases in the middle. CDR1 SGHVS and CDR2 FNYEAQ come from the germline V gene. The CDR3 contains 19 residues. This CDR3 is CASSDLVLKVLGNTGELFF. CDR3 nucleotide sequence: TGTGCCAGCAGCGACTTGGTTTTGAAGGTCCTAGGAAACACCGGGGAGCTGTTTTTT.

The chain recombines TRBV28 with TRBJ1-5; no reliable D call. The V gene lost 8 bases and the J gene lost 2 bases, with 16 bases spanning the gap. Germline V lookup: CDR1 MDHEN, CDR2 SYDVKM. CDR3 length: 15 residues. The CDR3 nucleotides read TGTGCCAGCTCACAGTCCGGTTTGGGCAATCAGCCCCAGCATTTT. This translates into CASSQSGLGNQPQHF. The full variable domain, completed using reference TRBV28 and TRBJ1-5, is DVKVTQSSRYLVKRTGEKVFLECVQDMDHENMFWYRQDPGLGLRLIYFSYDVKMKEKGDIPEGYSVSREKKERFSLILESASTNQTSMYLCASSQSGLGNQPQHFGDGTRLSIL.

This chain uses TRBV9 with TRBJ2-5, with a weak D call TRBD1 (5 bases). This CDR3 has 14 amino acids. V shed 0 bases and J shed 1 base, with 7 bases lying between them. Germline V lookup: CDR1 SGDLS, CDR2 YYNGEE. CDR3 in amino acids: CASSVGQLQETQYF. Written as DNA, the CDR3 is TGTGCCAGCAGCGTAGGACAGCTCCAAGAGACCCAGTACTTC. The variable domain in full, completed from reference TRBV9 and TRBJ2-5, reads DSGVTQTPKHLITATGQRVTLRCSPRSGDLSVYWYQQSLDQGLQFLIQYYNGEERAKGNILERFSAQQFPDLHSELNLSSLELGDSALYFCASSVGQLQETQYFGPGTRLLVL.

The V and J genes are TRBV19 and TRBJ2-2; 11 positions agree with TRBD2. The CDR3 sequence is 15 residues long. Per the germline V gene, CDR1 is LNHDA and CDR2 is SQIVND (reference sequence). Trimming took 8 bases from V and 4 from J; bases not matched to a gene: 6. The CDR3 loop is CASASGGRRTGELFF. The CDR3 coding sequence is TGTGCCAGTGCTAGCGGGGGGCGCCGCACCGGGGAGCTGTTTTTT.

This clone was detected many times. This chain joins TRBV4-1 and TRBJ1-2; the D is unclear. CDR3 length: 14 residues. The germline V and J ends were trimmed by 5 bases and 6 bases, with 16 bases remaining between them. Germline assignment: CDR1 MGHRA and CDR2 YSYEKL. The CDR3 nucleotides read TGCGCCAGCAGCTCCGTACTGGCGGTTGATGGCTACACCTTC. Translated, it gives CASSSVLAVDGYTF.

This clone has a single count. The chain carries TRBV11-1 and TRBJ2-7, with a weak D call TRBD2 (6 bases). The V end was cut by 5 bases, the J end by 6 bases, with 20 bases between. Germline V gene data show CDR1 as SGHAT and CDR2 as FQDESV (reference sequence). This CDR3 region has 15 residues. The CDR3 loop reads CASSPPSRGSGEQYF. CDR3 nucleotide sequence: TGTGCCAGCAGCCCACCTTCACGGGGGTCCGGCGAGCAGTACTTC.

V is TRBV19 and J is TRBJ1-6; D is uncertain. The CDR3 extends over 13 amino acids. V gave up 8 bases and J gave up 3 bases, with 8 bases separating them. CDR1 and CDR2 from the germline V gene are LNHDA and SQIVND (reference sequence). This chain's CDR3 is CASQTVYNSPLHF. CDR3 bases: TGTGCCAGTCAAACGGTCTATAATTCACCCCTCCACTTT. Drawing the rest from reference TRBV19 and TRBJ1-6, the complete variable domain is DGGITQSPKYLFRKEGQNVTLSCEQNLNHDAMYWYRQDPGQGLRLIYYSQIVNDFQKGDIAEGYSVSREKKESFPLTVTSAQKNPTAFYLCASQTVYNSPLHFGNGTRLTVT.

The CDR3 region is CASSLRLAGNNEQFF. Written as DNA, the CDR3 is TGTGCCAGCAGCTTACGGCTAGCGGGAAACAATGAGCAGTTCTTC. This chain uses TRBV11-2 with TRBJ2-1; 9 bases fit TRBD2. CDR3 length: 15 residues. With V trimmed by 2 bases and J by 5 bases, 4 bases remained unmatched. CDR1 is SGHAT and CDR2 is FQNNGV in the germline V gene. Complete variable domain (other parts from reference TRBV11-2 and TRBJ2-1): EAGVAQSPRYKIIEKRQSVAFWCNPISGHATLYWYQQILGQGPKLLIQFQNNGVVDDSQLPKDRFSAERLKGVDSTLKIQPAKLEDSAVYLCASSLRLAGNNEQFFGPGTRLTVL.

In its sample, this clone was seen many times. The chain has TRBV7-3 and TRBJ2-1; 11 nucleotides align to TRBD2. V trimming: 5 bases; J trimming: 11 bases; junction bases outside the gene matches: 8. The CDR3 is 14 residues long. In germline, CDR1 is SGHTA, CDR2 FQGTGA. CDR3: CASSRTSSGGKQFF. The DNA for the CDR3 is TGTGCCAGCAGCCGAACATCTAGCGGGGGGAAGCAGTTCTTC.

The chain combines TRBV11-2 with TRBJ2-7; D is perhaps TRBD1 (6 bases). Between the trimmed V and J ends, which lost 0 bases and 0 bases, there was a span of 9 bases. Germline-derived CDR1 and CDR2 are SGHAT and FQNNGV. The CDR3 is made up of 15 amino acids. CDR3 coding DNA: TGTGCCAGCAGCTTAGATCTGGGGGCCTCCTACGAGCAGTACGTC. Translating it yields CASSLDLGASYEQYV.

The CDR3 bases are TGTGCCAGCAGCCAAATGGGACAGGGGGCAGGGGAGCAGTACTTC. It codes for CASSQMGQGAGEQYF. The rearrangement uses TRBV14 and TRBJ2-7; 12 bases line up with TRBD1. Looked up from germline, CDR1 is SGHDN and CDR2 is FVKESK. The J segment lost 7 bases and the V segment lost 2 bases, leaving 6 bases of the junction unmatched. The CDR3 runs to 15 residues.

The chain uses TRBV18 and TRBJ2-5; 7 bases map to TRBD2. The CDR3 is made up of 15 amino acids. The ends lost 3 bases at V and 5 bases at J; junction bases unmatched: 9. Germline CDR1 reads KGHSH; CDR2 reads LQKENI. The CDR3 sequence is CASSPSLAGYETQYF. In DNA, the CDR3 is TGTGCCAGCTCACCCTCGTTAGCGGGTTACGAGACCCAGTACTTC.

This chain uses TRBV28 with TRBJ2-5; tentative D call: TRBD2 (7 bases). V gave up 6 bases and J gave up 5 bases, with 16 bases separating them. This CDR3 has 14 residues. Germline values: CDR1 MDHEN, CDR2 SYDVKM. CDR3 DNA sequence: TGTGCCAGCAGGGTCCACGGGGGGCTTGAGACCCAGTACTTC. This translates into CASRVHGGLETQYF.

The V call is TRBV7-9, the J call TRBJ2-2, with D unclear. This CDR3 contains 15 residues. V lost 0 bases and J 3 bases, leaving 8 bases between the germline ends. Germline V gene data show CDR1 as SEHNR and CDR2 as FQNEAQ (reference sequence). The CDR3 loop reads CASSLALLHTGELFF. CDR3 in DNA: TGTGCCAGCAGCTTAGCACTTTTACACACCGGGGAGCTGTTTTTT.

V is TRBV6-5 and J is TRBJ2-1; TRBD1 matches at 9 bases. V lost 6 bases and J lost 7; bases outside the gene matches: 7. The length of the CDR3 is 14 residues. CDR1 MNHEY and CDR2 SVGAGI come from the germline V gene. This CDR3 is CASRTVGTGNEQFF. CDR3 nucleotide sequence: TGTGCCAGCAGGACGGTCGGGACAGGGAATGAGCAGTTCTTC.

V gene TRBV15 combines with J gene TRBJ2-5, with 7 bases lining up with TRBD2. The CDR3 has 15 residues. The germline gives CDR1 LNHNV, CDR2 YYDKDF (reference sequence). J was trimmed by 5 bases and V by 2 bases; bases with no gene match: 8. This chain's CDR3 is CATSRLSGVGETQYF. The CDR3 DNA reads TGTGCCACCAGCAGACTAAGCGGGGTAGGGGAGACCCAGTACTTC.

The chain joins TRBV5-1 to TRBJ2-2; the match to TRBD1 covers 8 bases. This CDR3 has 15 residues. Germline CDR1 SGHRS, CDR2 YFSETQ. With V trimmed by 3 bases and J by 5 bases, 6 bases remained unmatched. CDR3 amino acids: CASSSGQGWTGELFF. Here the CDR3 DNA reads TGCGCCAGCAGCTCCGGACAGGGTTGGACCGGGGAGCTGTTTTTT.

This chain links TRBV14 with TRBJ2-5; possible D gene TRBD1, 6 bases. Trimming took off 1 base at V and 1 base at J, with 13 bases between the two ends. Germline CDR1 reads SGHDN; CDR2 reads FVKESK. The CDR3 contains 16 residues. CDR3 DNA sequence: TGTGCCAGCAGCCAAGCAACAGGGACCGTCCAAGAGACCCAGTACTTC. Residues: CASSQATGTVQETQYF. Looking up the rest from reference TRBV14 and TRBJ2-5 gives the full variable domain: EAGVTQFPSHSVIEKGQTVTLRCDPISGHDNLYWYRRVMGKEIKFLLHFVKESKQDESGMPNNRFLAERTGGTYSTLKVQPAELEDSGVYFCASSQATGTVQETQYFGPGTRLLVL.

This clone was seen a single time. V gene TRBV4-1 combines with J gene TRBJ1-6; D is undetermined. V gave up 4 bases and J gave up 9 bases, with 19 bases separating them. The CDR3 is 16 amino acids. Looked up from germline, CDR1 is MGHRA and CDR2 is YSYEKL. The DNA of the CDR3 is TGCGCCAGCAGCCGGTGGGCAGCCGGGGTCCCTTCACCCCTCCACTTT. It is translated as CASSRWAAGVPSPLHF.

Note on this clone: Distinct nucleotide sequences in the sample also encode this CDR3. Here the CDR3 DNA reads TGTGCCAGCAGCCAAGAACGGCTAGCGGGGAAAAATGAGCAGTTCTTC. It is translated as CASSQERLAGKNEQFF. The chain recombines TRBV3-1 (or the pseudogene TRBV3-2) with TRBJ2-1; 9 nucleotides match TRBD2. V shed 0 bases and J 7 bases; nucleotides not matched to a gene: 7. The CDR3 has 16 amino acids. Germline loops: CDR1 LGHDT, CDR2 YNNKEL (reference sequence).

This chain links TRBV5-1 with TRBJ2-3; 7 bases align to TRBD1. V was clipped by 3 bases and J by 3 bases; unmatched bases: 4. Germline CDR1 reads SGHRS; CDR2 reads YFSETQ. CDR3 length: 14 amino acids. The CDR3 bases are TGCGCCAGCAGCTCGGGACAGTTAACAGATACGCAGTATTTT. Protein sequence: CASSSGQLTDTQYF.

This chain connects TRBV7-8 to TRBJ1-1, with D possibly matching TRBD1 (6 bases). The V end lost 1 base, the J end lost 3 bases, and 12 bases lay between the germline ends. Germline lookup yields CDR1 SGHVS and CDR2 FQNEAQ. CDR3 size: 15 residues. The CDR3 DNA follows: TGTGCCAGCAGCTTAGTATCGGCAGGGGACACTGAAGCTTTCTTT. Translation gives CASSLVSAGDTEAFF.

The rearrangement joins TRBV2 to TRBJ1-2; 7 bases fit TRBD1. This CDR3 has 13 amino acids. Germline assignment: CDR1 SNHLY and CDR2 FYNNEI. V lost 8 bases, J lost 0 bases, and 3 bases stayed unmatched. This chain's CDR3 is CASAGQANYGYTF. The CDR3 bases are TGTGCCAGCGCTGGACAGGCTAACTATGGCTACACCTTC.